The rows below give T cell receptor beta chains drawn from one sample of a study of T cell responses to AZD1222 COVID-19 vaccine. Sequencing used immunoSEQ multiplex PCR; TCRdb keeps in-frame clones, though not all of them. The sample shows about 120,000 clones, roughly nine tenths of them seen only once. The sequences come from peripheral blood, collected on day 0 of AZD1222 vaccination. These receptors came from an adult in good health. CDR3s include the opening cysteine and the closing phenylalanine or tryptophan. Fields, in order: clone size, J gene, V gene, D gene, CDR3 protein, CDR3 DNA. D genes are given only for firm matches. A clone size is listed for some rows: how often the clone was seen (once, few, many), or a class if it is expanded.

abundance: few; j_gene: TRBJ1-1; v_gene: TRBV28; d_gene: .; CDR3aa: CASRPVGGSWNTEAFF; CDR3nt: TGTGCCAGCAGGCCTGTCGGGGGCTCCTGGAACACTGAAGCTTTCTTT
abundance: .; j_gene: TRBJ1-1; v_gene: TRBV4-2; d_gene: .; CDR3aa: CASSQAGVLRGTEAFF; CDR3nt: TGTGCCAGCAGCCAAGCAGGGGTCCTTAGAGGGACTGAAGCTTTCTTT
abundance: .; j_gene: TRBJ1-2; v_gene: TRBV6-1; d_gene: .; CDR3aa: CASSEWGGGQGYGYTF; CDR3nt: TGTGCCAGCAGTGAATGGGGCGGGGGACAAGGCTATGGCTACACCTTC
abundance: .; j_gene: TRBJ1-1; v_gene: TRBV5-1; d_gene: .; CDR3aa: CASSLNQNTEAFF; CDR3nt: TGCGCCAGCAGCTTAAACCAGAACACTGAAGCTTTCTTT
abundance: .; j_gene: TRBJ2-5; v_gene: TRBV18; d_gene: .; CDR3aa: CASSLQGFQETQYF; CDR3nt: TGTGCCAGCTCGCTGCAGGGTTTCCAAGAGACCCAGTACTTC
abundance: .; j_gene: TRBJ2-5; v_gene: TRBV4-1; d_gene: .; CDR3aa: CASSQDRWNQETQYF; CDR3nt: TGCGCCAGCAGCCAAGATAGGTGGAACCAAGAGACCCAGTACTTC
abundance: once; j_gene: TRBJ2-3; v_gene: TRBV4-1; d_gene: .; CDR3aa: CASSYRERTDTQYF; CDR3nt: TGCGCCAGCAGCTACCGGGAGCGCACAGATACGCAGTATTTT
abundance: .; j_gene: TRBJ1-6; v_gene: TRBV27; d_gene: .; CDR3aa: CASTRQAGGLSSPLHF; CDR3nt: TGTGCCAGCACCCGACAGGCGGGGGGGCTGAGCTCACCCCTCCACTTT
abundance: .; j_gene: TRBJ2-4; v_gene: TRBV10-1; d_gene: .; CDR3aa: CASSPDYQKNIQYF; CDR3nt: TGCGCCAGCAGTCCGGACTACCAGAAAAACATTCAGTACTTC
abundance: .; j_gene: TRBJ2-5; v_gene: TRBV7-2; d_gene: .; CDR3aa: CASSLKGHPPGAETQYF; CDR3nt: TGTGCCAGCAGCTTAAAGGGGCACCCCCCAGGGGCAGAGACCCAGTACTTC
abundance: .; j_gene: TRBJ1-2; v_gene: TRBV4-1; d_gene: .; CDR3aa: CASSQVDGGDGYTF; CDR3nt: TGCGCCAGCAGCCAAGTCGATGGAGGGGATGGCTACACCTTC
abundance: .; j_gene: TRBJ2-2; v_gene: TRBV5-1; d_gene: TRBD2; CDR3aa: CASSPLAGGNTGELFF; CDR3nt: TGCGCCAGCAGCCCCCTAGCGGGGGGAAACACCGGGGAGCTGTTTTTT
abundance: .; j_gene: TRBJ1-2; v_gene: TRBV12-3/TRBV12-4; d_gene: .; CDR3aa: CASSLGNYGYTF; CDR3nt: TGTGCCAGCAGTTTAGGAAACTATGGCTACACCTTC
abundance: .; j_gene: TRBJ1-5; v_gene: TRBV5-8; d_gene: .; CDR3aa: CASSRGQRNQPQHF; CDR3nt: TGTGCCAGCAGCCGAGGACAGCGCAATCAGCCCCAGCATTTT
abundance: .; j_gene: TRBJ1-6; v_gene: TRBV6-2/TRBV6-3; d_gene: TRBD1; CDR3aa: CASSRGQANNSPLHF; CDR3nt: TGTGCCAGCAGCCGCGGACAGGCGAATAATTCACCCCTCCACTTT
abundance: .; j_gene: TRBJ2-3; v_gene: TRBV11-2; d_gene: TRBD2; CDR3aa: CASSNSGGEIGSDTQYF; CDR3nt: TGTGCCAGCAGTAACAGCGGGGGGGAAATCGGGTCAGATACGCAGTATTTT
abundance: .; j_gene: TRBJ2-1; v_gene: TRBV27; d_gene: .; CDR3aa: CASRLGGSYNEQFF; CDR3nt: TGTGCCAGCAGACTAGGGGGGTCCTACAATGAGCAGTTCTTC
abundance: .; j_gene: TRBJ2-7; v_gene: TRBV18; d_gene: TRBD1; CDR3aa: CASSLSRTGVPYEQYF; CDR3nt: TGTGCCAGCTCACTTTCAAGGACAGGGGTTCCCTACGAGCAGTACTTC
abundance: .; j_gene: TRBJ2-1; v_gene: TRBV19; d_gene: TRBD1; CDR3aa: CASTLRQGVSNEQFF; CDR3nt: TGTGCCAGTACCCTCCGACAGGGAGTCTCCAATGAGCAGTTCTTC
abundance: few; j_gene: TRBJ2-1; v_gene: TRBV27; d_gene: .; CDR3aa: CASSLPDKDKIF; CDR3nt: TGTGCCAGCAGTTTACCGGACAAGGACAAGATCTTC
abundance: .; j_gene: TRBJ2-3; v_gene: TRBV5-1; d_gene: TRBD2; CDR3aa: CASSLVAGAFEDTQYF; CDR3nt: TGCGCCAGCAGCTTGGTAGCGGGAGCGTTCGAAGATACGCAGTATTTT
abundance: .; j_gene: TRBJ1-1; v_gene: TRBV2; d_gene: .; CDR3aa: CASSRGKFNTEAFF; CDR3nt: TGTGCCAGCTCGAGGGGGAAGTTTAACACTGAAGCTTTCTTT
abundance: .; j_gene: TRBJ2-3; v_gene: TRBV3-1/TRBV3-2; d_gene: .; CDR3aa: CASSSTKGTQYF; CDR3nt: TGTGCCAGCAGCTCGACCAAGGGTACGCAGTATTTT
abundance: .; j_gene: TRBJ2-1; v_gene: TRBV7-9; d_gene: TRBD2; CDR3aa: CASTLAGPNEQFF; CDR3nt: TGTGCCAGCACCCTAGCGGGACCCAATGAGCAGTTCTTC
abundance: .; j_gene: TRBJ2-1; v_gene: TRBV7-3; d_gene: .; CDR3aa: CASSLGTPGHSIGEQFF; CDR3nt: TGTGCCAGCAGCTTAGGCACCCCGGGACATAGCATCGGTGAGCAGTTCTTC
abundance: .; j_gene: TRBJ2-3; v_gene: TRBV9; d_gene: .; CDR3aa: CASSSLTGTDTQYF; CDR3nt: TGTGCCAGCAGCTCCTTGACAGGCACAGATACGCAGTATTTT
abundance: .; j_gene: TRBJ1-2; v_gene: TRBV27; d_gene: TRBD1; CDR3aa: CASSRRDRDYGYTF; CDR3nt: TGTGCCAGCAGCCGCCGGGACAGGGACTATGGCTACACCTTC
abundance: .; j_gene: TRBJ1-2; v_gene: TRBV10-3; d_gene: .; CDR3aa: CAISESSGSYGYTF; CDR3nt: TGTGCCATCAGTGAGTCCTCAGGTTCCTATGGCTACACCTTC
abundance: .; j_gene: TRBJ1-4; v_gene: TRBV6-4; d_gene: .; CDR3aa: CASSDEGPLSGTNEKLFF; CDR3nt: TGTGCCAGCAGTGACGAAGGGCCTCTAAGCGGCACTAATGAAAAACTGTTTTTT
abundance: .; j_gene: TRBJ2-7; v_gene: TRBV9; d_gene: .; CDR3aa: CASSVSSSSYEQYF; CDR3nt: TGTGCCAGCAGCGTGTCCTCGAGCTCCTACGAGCAGTACTTC
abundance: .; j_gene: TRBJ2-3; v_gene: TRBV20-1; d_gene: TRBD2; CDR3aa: CSASLAGGRDTQYF; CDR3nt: TGCAGTGCTAGTTTAGCGGGGGGGCGAGATACGCAGTATTTT
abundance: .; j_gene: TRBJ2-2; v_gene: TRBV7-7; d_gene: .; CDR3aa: CASSLHSGASTGELFF; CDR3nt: TGTGCCAGCAGCTTGCACTCAGGGGCGAGCACCGGGGAGCTGTTTTTT
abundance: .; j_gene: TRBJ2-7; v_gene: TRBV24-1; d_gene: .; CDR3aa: CATSDSPAPGRSFGSYEQYF; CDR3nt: TGTGCCACCAGTGATTCCCCCGCCCCGGGACGGTCTTTCGGCTCCTACGAGCAGTACTTC
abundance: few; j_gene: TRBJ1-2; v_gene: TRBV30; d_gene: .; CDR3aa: CAWSVSLGGYTF; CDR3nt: TGTGCCTGGAGTGTTTCTCTGGGAGGCTACACCTTC
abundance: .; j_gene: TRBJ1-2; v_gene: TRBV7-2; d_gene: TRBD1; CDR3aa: CASSPQTGVVYGYTF; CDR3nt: TGTGCCAGCAGCCCCCAGACAGGGGTAGTCTATGGCTACACCTTC